This passage covers 29 T cell receptor beta chains from one sample sequenced in a study of CD8+CD57+ T cells in acquired aplastic anemia. TCR beta VDJ and CDR3 were profiled, and genomic DNA was the template. A single record per CDR3 protein comes from TCRdb applying MiXCR to the reads. Of a few hundred thousand distinct CDR3 sequences listed, just under 70% are singletons. Sequencing used sorted CD4+, CD8+, or CD8+CD57+ T cells (not recorded which) from PBMCs. The source of these receptors is a human donor in good health, serving as a control.

Worth noting for this clonotype: At one boundary the junction diverges from the germline segment, which might be a read error. This chain joins TRBV19 and TRBJ2-7, with D hard to call. The CDR3 has 13 amino acids. Germline loops: CDR1 LNHDA, CDR2 SQIVND (reference sequence). CDR3 protein: CASSTQLSYEHFF. The DNA for the CDR3 is TGTGCCAGTAGTACACAGCTCAGCTACGAGCACTTCTTC. Supplemented by reference TRBV19 and TRBJ2-7, the full variable domain reads DGGITQSPKYLFRKEGQNVTLSCEQNLNHDAMYWYRQDPGQGLRLIYYSQIVNDFQKGDIAEGYSVSREKKESFPLTVTSAQKNPTAFYLCASSTQLSYEHFFGPGTRLTVT.

In its sample, this clonotype was seen once. The chain joins TRBV5-1 to TRBJ1-1; D remains ambiguous. Germline V lookup: CDR1 SGHRS, CDR2 YFSETQ. The germline V and J ends were trimmed by 0 bases and 8 bases, with 11 bases remaining between them. The CDR3 has 13 residues. CDR3 amino acids: CASSLDEKREAFF. CDR3 nucleotides: TGCGCCAGCAGCTTGGACGAGAAGAGGGAAGCTTTCTTT.

V and J are TRBV9 and TRBJ2-2; D possibly uses TRBD1 or TRBD2 (5 bases each). Germline-derived CDR1 and CDR2 are SGDLS and YYNGEE. V shed 3 bases and J shed 14 bases, with 23 bases lying between them. CDR3 length: 15 amino acids. The CDR3 is CASSEAGTNNEDLFF. The CDR3 nucleotides read TGTGCCAGCAGCGAGGCCGGGACGAACAACGAGGACCTGTTTTTT.

A note on this clonotype: A junction boundary mismatches the germline segment, possibly from a read error. The rearrangement uses TRBV5-1 and TRBJ1-2; no definite D call. Germline-derived CDR1 and CDR2 are SGHRS and YFSETQ. This CDR3 contains 13 residues. Here the CDR3 DNA reads TGTGCCAGCACCCTAGCGCCGTTGTATGGCTACACCTTC. Protein sequence: CASTLAPLYGYTF.

This clonotype has a count of ten or more. V usage is TRBV29-1 and J usage is TRBJ1-2; 7 bases map to TRBD1. CDR1 is SQVTM, CDR2 ANQGSEA, per germline. V lost 6 bases to trimming and J lost 6 bases; unmatched junction nucleotides: 7. The CDR3 contains 12 residues. CDR3 residues: CSVEGQRNGYTF. The CDR3 DNA reads as TGCAGCGTCGAGGGACAGAGGAATGGCTACACCTTC. The whole variable domain, remainder taken from reference TRBV29-1 and TRBJ1-2, is SAVISQKPSRDICQRGTSLTIQCQVDSQVTMMFWYRQQPGQSLTLIATANQGSEATYESGFVIDKFPISRPNLTFSTLTVSNMSPEDSSIYLCSVEGQRNGYTFGSGTRLTVV.

The chain links TRBV25-1 to TRBJ2-7; perhaps D is TRBD1 or TRBD2 (5 bases each). V dropped 6 bases and J dropped 2 bases, with 14 bases sitting between them. This CDR3 is 14 amino acids long. CDR1 and CDR2 (germline): MGHDK, SYGVNS. The CDR3 loop reads CASSPVGETYEQYF. CDR3 bases: TGTGCCAGCAGCCCGGTGGGGGAAACCTACGAGCAGTACTTC.

The DNA for the CDR3 is TGTGCCAGCAGCTTAGCTGGAGCTAGGGACGAGCAGTACTTCTTC. It translates to CASSLAGARDEQYFF. The J gene is TRBJ2-1, the V gene TRBV7-6; either TRBD1 or TRBD2 may supply D (5 bases each). In germline, CDR1 is SGHVS, CDR2 FNYEAQ. V lost 0 bases and J 16 bases, leaving 22 bases between the germline ends. The CDR3 length is 15 residues.

In nucleotides, the CDR3 is TGTGCCAGCCCCCTGGAGCTAGAAGCTTTCTTTTGCCAGCAGTACTTC. This gives the protein CASPLELEAFFCQQYF. The chain combines TRBV7-8 with TRBJ2-7; D not certain. The length of the CDR3 is 16 residues. The V end lost 8 bases, the J end lost 8 bases, and 28 bases lay between the germline ends. Per the germline V gene, CDR1 is SGHVS and CDR2 is FQNEAQ.

The chain is built from TRBV9 and TRBJ1-2; a possible D gene is TRBD1 (6 bases). V lost 4 bases, J lost 5 bases, and 15 bases lay in between. The CDR3 has 14 amino acids. Per the germline V gene, CDR1 is SGDLS and CDR2 is YYNGEE. This CDR3 reads CASSPRGARYGYTF. CDR3 bases: TGTGCCAGCAGCCCCCGGGGGGCCAGGTATGGCTACACCTTC.

The chain joins TRBV24-1 to TRBJ1-2, with 8 bases that match TRBD1. With 4 bases clipped from V and 4 bases from J, the junction kept 4 bases outside the gene matches. Germline V gene sequence: CDR1 KGHDR, CDR2 SFDVKD. The CDR3 is 14 amino acids. CDR3 nucleotides: TGTGCCACCAGTGACAGGACAGGGAGCTATGGCTACACCTTC. Amino acids: CATSDRTGSYGYTF.

Note on this clonotype: Because the CDR3 is missing its conserved closing phenylalanine or tryptophan, this is likely a read error. The DNA is left out, because the CDR3 cannot be placed on it with certainty; the CDR3 is given as TCRdb lists it. The chain combines TRBV29-1 with TRBJ2-7. The CDR3 comprises 11 residues, both ends counted. The V gene's germline CDR1 is SQVTM and CDR2 ANQGSEA. CDR3 loop: CSAVDPREEYI.

The chain has TRBV9 and TRBJ1-5; D ambiguous. The germline gives CDR1 SGDLS, CDR2 YYNGEE. The ends were cut back, 0 bases at V and 16 bases at J, with 20 bases in the middle. CDR3 length: 14 residues. CDR3 coding DNA: TGTGCCAGCAGCGTAGGCTGCGGTGATGCTCTCCTTCATTTT. Translated, it gives CASSVGCGDALLHF.

Turning to this clonotype: No DNA is shown, since the ends of the CDR3 on it are uncertain; the CDR3 is the one TCRdb lists. This sequence joins TRBV7-9 and TRBJ2-7; TRBD2, the D gene given by the table, was not confirmed from the DNA. CDR1 is SEHNR and CDR2 is FQNEAQ in the germline V gene (reference sequence). Counting both end residues, the CDR3 totals 14 amino acids. The CDR3: CASSWRTYGYTFGF.

This chain joins TRBV5-1 and TRBJ2-5, with 8 bases fitting TRBD1. The CDR3 runs to 14 residues. The V gene end was trimmed by 0 bases and the J gene end by 4 bases; junction bases not matched to a gene: 2. The germline CDR1 and CDR2 sequences are SGHRS and YFSETQ. The CDR3 protein is CASSLAGQGETQYF. The CDR3 DNA reads TGCGCCAGCAGCTTGGCCGGACAGGGAGAGACCCAGTACTTC.

To note about this clonotype: The limits of the CDR3 on the DNA are not certain, so only TCRdb's listed CDR3 is given. The V and J genes are TRBV7-8 and TRBJ1-1. Ends included, the CDR3 has 14 residues. The germline V gene has CDR1 SGHVS and CDR2 FQNEAQ. The CDR3 protein is CASSQGYEQYFGPF.

This clonotype was picked up one time. Since the CDR3 does not end with the conserved phenylalanine or tryptophan, this likely comes from a read error. The DNA is omitted, as the CDR3 cannot be located on it reliably, and the CDR3 follows TCRdb's listing. The chain links TRBV7-3 to TRBJ2-1; the DNA was not compared with TRBD2, the D call given in the table. Germline V gives CDR1 SGHTA, CDR2 FQGTGA. Ends included, the CDR3 has 13 residues. The CDR3 reads CASSQEGSVHTEA.

This clonotype was observed at least ten times. V usage is TRBV19 and J usage is TRBJ1-1; D unresolved. V was clipped by 2 bases and J by 1 base, with 11 bases between them. Germline values: CDR1 LNHDA, CDR2 SQIVND (reference sequence). The CDR3 spans 15 residues. The CDR3 sequence is CASSIIPAENTEAFF. The CDR3 DNA is TGTGCCAGTAGTATAATTCCAGCCGAGAACACTGAAGCTTTCTTT.

The genes are TRBV7-9 and TRBJ1-6; D unclear. The CDR3 sequence is 15 residues long. CDR1 is SEHNR and CDR2 is FQNEAQ in the germline V gene (reference sequence). Trimming cost V 5 bases and J 4 bases, with 12 bases left between them. The CDR3 nucleotides are TGTGCCAGCAGCCAGTGGACCGAATATAATTCACCCCTCCACTTT. Amino acids: CASSQWTEYNSPLHF.

In this sample, this clonotype turned up once. The gene calls are TRBV12-3 or TRBV12-4 and TRBJ1-5, with no clear D. The V end lost 5 bases, the J end lost 10 bases, and 18 bases lay between the germline ends. This CDR3 has 14 amino acids. Written as DNA, the CDR3 is TGTGCCAGCAGTACCGACCGGGGTATCTCTCCCCAGCATTTT. Translated: CASSTDRGISPQHF.

The V and J genes are TRBV7-8 and TRBJ2-3, with TRBD2 matching 10 bases. V lost 1 base and J lost 5; bases outside the gene matches: 6. CDR1 and CDR2 from the germline V gene are SGHVS and FQNEAQ. This CDR3 contains 16 residues. The CDR3 DNA is TGTGCCAGCAGCTTAGATGGACTAGCGGTACAAGATACGCAGTATTTT. Translated, it gives CASSLDGLAVQDTQYF. Filled out from reference TRBV7-8 and TRBJ2-3, the complete variable domain reads GAGVSQSPRYKVAKRGQDVALRCDPISGHVSLFWYQQALGQGPEFLTYFQNEAQLDKSGLPSDRFFAERPEGSVSTLKIQRTQQEDSAVYLCASSLDGLAVQDTQYFGPGTRLTVL.

In this sample, this clonotype turned up a few times. This chain links TRBV5-1 with TRBJ2-7, with TRBD2 identical over 14 bases. The germline V gene encodes CDR1 SGHRS and CDR2 YFSETQ. Trimming cost V 3 bases and J 7 bases; bases outside gene matches: 6. There are 15 residues in the CDR3. The CDR3 region has the DNA TGCGCCAGCAGCTCGGGACTAGCGGGGGTCGGGGAGCAGTACTTC. Translating gives CASSSGLAGVGEQYF.

This clonotype came up once. The rearrangement links TRBV19 to TRBJ1-3, with 10 bases identical to TRBD1. The germline V gene has CDR1 LNHDA and CDR2 SQIVND (reference sequence). This CDR3 has 15 amino acids. Trimming took 8 bases from V and 0 from J; bases not matched to a gene: 4. CDR3 coding DNA: TGTGCCAGTGGGGGACAGGGGACCTCTGGAAACACCATATATTTT. Translation gives CASGGQGTSGNTIYF.

This clonotype was counted at least ten times. This chain links TRBV11-3 with TRBJ2-2; D gene uncertain. Germline loops: CDR1 SGHNT, CDR2 YENEEA. The germline V and J ends were trimmed by 5 bases and 3 bases, with 13 bases remaining between them. The CDR3 has 15 amino acids. CDR3 nucleotide sequence: TGTGCCAGCAGCCAAATACGTGGGGACACCGGGGAGCTGTTTTTT. Residues: CASSQIRGDTGELFF.

A note on this clonotype: In this CDR3 the conserved last residue, phenylalanine or tryptophan, is missing, so a read error is likely. The limits of the CDR3 on the DNA are not certain, so only TCRdb's listed CDR3 is given. The rearrangement links TRBV7-2 to TRBJ2-3; whether TRBD1, the table's D call, matches the DNA was not checked. Germline values: CDR1 SGHTA, CDR2 FQGNSA. Including both end residues, the CDR3 is 13 amino acids long. The chain's CDR3 is CASSKGGTGANVL.

The chain combines TRBV20-1 with TRBJ2-1; D is perhaps TRBD1 or TRBD2 (5 bases each). Germline CDR1 reads DFQATT; CDR2 reads SNEGSKA (reference sequence). CDR3 length: 16 residues. V was clipped by 4 bases and J by 7 bases, with 23 bases between them. This CDR3 reads CSAKPEGRILGNEQFF. The CDR3 nucleotides are TGCAGTGCTAAGCCTGAGGGACGGATTCTAGGTAATGAGCAGTTCTTC.

This clonotype was found many times. The rearrangement links TRBV10-3 to TRBJ2-3, with D possibly called TRBD1 or TRBD2 (5 bases each). This CDR3 has 12 amino acids. Germline V lookup: CDR1 ENHRY, CDR2 SYGVKD. V was cut by 11 bases and J by 2 bases, with 11 bases left in between. The CDR3 DNA reads as TGTGCCGTCGGGACGCTCACAGATACGCAGTATTTT. Translation: CAVGTLTDTQYF.

The J gene is TRBJ1-1, the V gene TRBV20-1, with 11 bases aligning to TRBD1. Per germline, CDR1 DFQATT and CDR2 SNEGSKA (reference sequence). Losses at the gene ends were 3 bases for V and 3 bases for J; bases not matched to a gene: 9. The CDR3 sequence is 16 residues long. DNA of the CDR3: TGCAGTGCTAGTAGGGGACAGGGGGGGACCTACACTGAAGCTTTCTTT. The encoded protein is CSASRGQGGTYTEAFF.

Concerning this clonotype: The conserved phenylalanine or tryptophan normally closing the CDR3 is absent here, so this likely arose from a read error. The chain couples TRBV20-1 to TRBJ2-5, with D perhaps TRBD2 (6 bases). Trimming left V 3 bases short and J 9 bases short, with 17 bases between. The CDR3 loop spans 13 amino acids. The V gene's germline CDR1 is DFQATT and CDR2 SNEGSKA (reference sequence). DNA for the CDR3: TGCAGTGCTAGTCGGGACTGGGTGGAGGCCCAGTACCTC. Amino acid sequence: CSASRDWVEAQYL.

Turning to this clonotype: One junction end disagrees with the germline gene, perhaps due to a read error. The V call is TRBV7-7, the J call TRBJ2-2; unclear D gene. In germline, CDR1 is SSHAT, CDR2 FNYEAQ (reference sequence). CDR3 size: 14 residues. CDR3 residues: CASSLELNAEQYFF. For the CDR3, the DNA is TGTGCCAGCAGCTTAGAGTTGAACGCCGAGCAGTACTTCTTT. Full variable domain (missing parts from reference TRBV7-7 and TRBJ2-2): GAGVSQSPRYKVTKRGQDVTLRCDPISSHATLYWYQQALGQGPEFLTYFNYEAQPDKSGLPSDRFSAERPEGSISTLTIQRTEQRDSAMYRCASSLELNAEQYFFGEGSRLTVL.